This TCR beta chain stems from a study of blood T cell repertoires in COVID-19. Turning to the study itself: From T cells, B-cell-depleted T cells, or PBMCs came the material, which was cDNA or gDNA.

Enrolled through a virtual design, the participants were between 18 and 89 years of age and came from about two dozen US areas. Assignment of participants to cohorts was predicated upon participant-reported clinical history. The protocol was immunoSEQ multiplex PCR, while the TCRdb copy is restricted to in-frame clones and leaves out a portion. The table records roughly 180,000 clones, about 84% of them present only once. Germline CDR1 reads MNHEY; CDR2 reads SVGAGI. The ends lost 5 bases at V and 4 bases at J; junction bases unmatched: 5. The CDR3 contains 15 residues. The V gene is TRBV6-5, the J gene TRBJ2-5, with TRBD1 matching over 12 bases. The origin of this receptor is a woman between 40 and 50 years old with acute COVID-19. The source material was PBMCs or T cells enriched from blood (not recorded which). CDR3 DNA: TGTGCCAGCAGTCCCGGGACAGGGGGCTTAGAGACCCAGTACTTC. This gives the protein CASSPGTGGLETQYF.